This T cell receptor (beta chain) comes out of a study of OX40 agonist ivuxolimab in advanced cancers. Comments on this clone: The antigen remains unidentified.

Study results and caveats: CD8+ T cells showed, on average, more clonal expansion than CD4+ cells.

This CDR3 is 14 amino acids long. V lost 2 bases and J 4 bases, leaving 12 bases between the germline ends. Germline loops: CDR1 SGDLS, CDR2 YYNGEE. TCRdb keeps only in-frame clones here, not all; method: immunoSEQ multiplex PCR. The repertoire holds some 45,000 clones, with 84% as singletons. The rearrangement uses TRBV9 and TRBJ1-2; D unclear. This TCR came from an adult with an advanced solid tumor such as melanoma, head and neck, liver or kidney cancer. Sequenced here: CD4+ or CD8+ T cells sorted from blood, sampled in a trial of the OX40 agonist ivuxolimab. CDR3 DNA: TGTGCCAGCAGCGTGTTGGCAACTAGCTATGGCTACACCTTC. Amino acid sequence: CASSVLATSYGYTF.